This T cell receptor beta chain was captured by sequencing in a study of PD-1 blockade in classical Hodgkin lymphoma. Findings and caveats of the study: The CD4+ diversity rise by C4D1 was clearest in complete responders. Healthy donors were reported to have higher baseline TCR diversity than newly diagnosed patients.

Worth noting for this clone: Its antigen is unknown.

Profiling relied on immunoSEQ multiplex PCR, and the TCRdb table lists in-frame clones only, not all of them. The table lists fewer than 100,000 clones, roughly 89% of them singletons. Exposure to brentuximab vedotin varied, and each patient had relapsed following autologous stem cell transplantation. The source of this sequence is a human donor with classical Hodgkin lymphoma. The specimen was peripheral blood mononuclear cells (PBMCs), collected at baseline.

The CDR3 reads CASRREMNTEAFF. CDR3 nucleotide sequence: TGCGCCAGCCGCAGGGAGATGAACACTGAAGCTTTCTTT. V and J are TRBV10-2 and TRBJ1-1; perhaps TRBD1 as D (5 bases). V lost 8 bases, J lost 0 bases, and 10 bases lay in between. Looked up from germline, CDR1 is WSHSY and CDR2 is SAAADI. This CDR3 spans 13 amino acids.